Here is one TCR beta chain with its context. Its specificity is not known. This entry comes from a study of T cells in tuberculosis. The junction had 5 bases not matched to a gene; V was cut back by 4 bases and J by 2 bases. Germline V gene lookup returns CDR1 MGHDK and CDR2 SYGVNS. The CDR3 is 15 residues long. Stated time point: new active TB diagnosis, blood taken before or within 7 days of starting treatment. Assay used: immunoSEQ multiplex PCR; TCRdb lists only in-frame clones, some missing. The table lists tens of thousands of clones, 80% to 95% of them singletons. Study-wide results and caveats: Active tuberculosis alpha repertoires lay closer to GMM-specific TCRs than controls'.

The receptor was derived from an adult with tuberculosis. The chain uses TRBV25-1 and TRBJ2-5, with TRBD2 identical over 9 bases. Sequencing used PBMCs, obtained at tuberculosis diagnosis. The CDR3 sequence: CASSVRAGGQETQYF. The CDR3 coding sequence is TGTGCCAGCAGTGTCCGAGCGGGGGGACAAGAGACCCAGTACTTC. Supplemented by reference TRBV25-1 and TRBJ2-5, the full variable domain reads EADIYQTPRYLVIGTGKKITLECSQTMGHDKMYWYQQDPGMELHLIHYSYGVNSTEKGDLSSESTVSRIRTEHFPLTLESARPSHTSQYLCASSVRAGGQETQYFGPGTRLLVL.